These T cell receptor beta chains were read from a single sample in a study of T cells in localized non-small cell lung cancer. The assay was immunoSEQ multiplex PCR, and TCRdb's table has in-frame clones only and misses some. This table has 30,000 to 35,000 clones, 88% appearing once. This material consisted of peripheral blood, taken before any cancer treatment. The source of these receptors is a woman between 35 and 75 years old with stage I lung adenocarcinoma. The CDR3 runs from the conserved cysteine through the conserved F or W.

length	V	CDR3
14	TRBV29-1	CSVRQGTNTGELFF
18	TRBV10-2	CASSPKMAIPSGANVLTF
17	TRBV15	CATSRANVGRDTGELFF
16	TRBV5-4	CASSSGGGLNTGELFF
16	TRBV12-5	CASGLRPRDRGSVQFF
13	TRBV5-1	CASSAETGAGYTF
14	TRBV7-2	CASSLAYRGDGYTF
14	TRBV14	CASSPREAYNEQFF
11	TRBV7-9	CASSHSYEQFF
17	TRBV4-1	CASSQLYEALLNYGYTF
14	TRBV7-8	CASSRGGAQETQYF
14	TRBV11-3	CASSPGGSSYEQYF